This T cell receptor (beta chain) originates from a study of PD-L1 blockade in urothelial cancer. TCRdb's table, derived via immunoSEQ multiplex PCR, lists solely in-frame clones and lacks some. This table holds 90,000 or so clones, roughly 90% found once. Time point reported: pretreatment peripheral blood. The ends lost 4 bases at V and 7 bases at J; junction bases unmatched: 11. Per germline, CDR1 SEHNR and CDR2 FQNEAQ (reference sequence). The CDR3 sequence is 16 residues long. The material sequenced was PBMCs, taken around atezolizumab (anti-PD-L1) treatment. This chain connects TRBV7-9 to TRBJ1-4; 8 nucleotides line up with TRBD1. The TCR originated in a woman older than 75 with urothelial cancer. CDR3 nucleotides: TGTGCCAGCAGCTCCACGACAGGGGCCGGCGGTGAAAAACTGTTTTTT. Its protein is CASSSTTGAGGEKLFF.